Each of the 27 T cell receptor beta chains below was sequenced from the same sample in a study of T cell repertoires in cytomegalovirus infection. No antigen has been identified for these receptors. MiXCR, run by TCRdb on the reads, gives a single entry per CDR3 protein. The data contain hundreds of thousands of distinct CDR3 sequences, 42% of them singletons. The sequenced sample was cultured PBMCs, obtained from culture after CMV antigen stimulation. These receptors all stem from a human donor in good health (CMV status not recorded). Some clones in this sample may be carry-over from other donors' samples.

The chain employs TRBV7-2 and TRBJ1-4; no clear D gene. Trimming pared 1 base from V and 3 bases from J, leaving 6 bases between. The CDR3 is 14 residues long. Per germline, CDR1 SGHTA and CDR2 FQGNSA. CDR3 loop: CASSLDSANEKLFF. The CDR3 DNA follows: TGTGCCAGCAGCTTAGATTCGGCTAATGAAAAACTGTTTTTT.

This rearrangement joins TRBV6-1 to TRBJ1-1, with 9 bases fitting TRBD1. The V gene's germline CDR1 is MNHNS and CDR2 SASEGT. The CDR3 sequence is 14 residues long. The J segment lost 1 base and the V segment lost 6 bases, leaving 3 bases of the junction unmatched. CDR3 nucleotide sequence: TGTGCCAGCAGAAGGACAGGGGAGAACACTGAAGCTTTCTTT. Translating it yields CASRRTGENTEAFF.

The chain links TRBV12-3 or TRBV12-4 to TRBJ1-2, with TRBD1 matching over 7 bases. The CDR3 runs to 13 residues. V lost 5 bases and J lost 4; bases outside the gene matches: 4. DNA of the CDR3: TGTGCCAGCAGTGCGGACAGGTTCTATGGCTACACCTTC. Protein: CASSADRFYGYTF.

This chain links TRBV20-1 with TRBJ2-7, with TRBD2 matching over 9 bases. V lost 0 bases and J lost 4; bases outside the gene matches: 13. The CDR3 is 17 amino acids. Germline values: CDR1 DFQATT, CDR2 SNEGSKA (reference sequence). CDR3 in amino acids: CSARDGPGGRARYEQYF. CDR3 DNA: TGCAGTGCTAGAGATGGGCCCGGCGGGAGGGCCAGATACGAGCAGTACTTC.

The chain uses TRBV27 and TRBJ1-1; possible D gene TRBD1, 5 bases. The V end was cut by 5 bases, the J end by 0 bases, with 16 bases between. The CDR3 covers 16 residues. Germline assignment: CDR1 MNHEY and CDR2 SMNVEV (reference sequence). CDR3 sequence: CASSPNRGGMNTEAFF. The DNA for the CDR3 is TGTGCCAGCAGTCCAAATCGTGGGGGAATGAACACTGAAGCTTTCTTT.

The rearrangement uses TRBV4-3 and TRBJ2-3, with a possible D match to TRBD1 (5 bases). This CDR3 spans 15 amino acids. Trimming cost V 4 bases and J 2 bases, with 13 bases left between them. Looked up from germline, CDR1 is LGHNA and CDR2 is YSLEER. CDR3 nucleotides: TGCGCCAGCAGCCGACAGAGCCGATCCACAGATACGCAGTATTTT. The encoded protein is CASSRQSRSTDTQYF.

CDR3 nucleotide sequence: TGTGCCAGCAGCTTATGGGATTTCGGGGACAGCCCCAATTCACCCCTCCACTTT. It translates to CASSLWDFGDSPNSPLHF. The chain couples TRBV7-9 to TRBJ1-6; 7 nucleotides match TRBD1. CDR1 SEHNR and CDR2 FQNEAQ come from the germline V gene (reference sequence). This CDR3 has 18 residues. The J segment lost 7 bases and the V segment lost 2 bases, leaving 14 bases of the junction unmatched.

This clonotype has more than one count but fewer than ten. The rearrangement joins TRBV6-6 to TRBJ2-3, with 7 bases matching TRBD2. V was pared by 6 bases and J by 0 bases, with 3 bases of the junction left unmatched. The germline CDR1 and CDR2 sequences are MNHNY and SVGAGI (reference sequence). The CDR3 consists of 14 residues. Written as DNA, the CDR3 is TGTGCCAGCAGCGGGGGGACTAGCACAGATACGCAGTATTTT. The encoded protein is CASSGGTSTDTQYF.

There are a few counts of this clonotype. The chain recombines TRBV12-3 or TRBV12-4 with TRBJ1-1; 8 nucleotides line up with TRBD1. The CDR3 runs 14 residues. The junction had 4 bases not matched to a gene; V was cut back by 7 bases and J by 0 bases. The CDR3 loop reads CASTNRGVNTEAFF. The CDR3 bases are TGTGCCAGCACCAACAGGGGGGTGAACACTGAAGCTTTCTTT.

This rearrangement joins TRBV5-1 to TRBJ2-3; 8 nucleotides align to TRBD2. Germline-derived CDR1 and CDR2 are SGHRS and YFSETQ. Germline trimming cut 6 bases from V and 2 bases from J; bases unmatched to any gene: 2. This CDR3 is 13 amino acids long. The CDR3 coding sequence is TGCGCCAGCACGCGGGGGGACACAGATACGCAGTATTTT. Its protein is CASTRGDTDTQYF.

This clonotype turned up a few times. The gene calls are TRBV7-8 and TRBJ2-5; no reliable D call. Trimming removed 1 base at V and 2 bases at J, with 5 bases between. The length of the CDR3 is 13 residues. Germline V gives CDR1 SGHVS, CDR2 FQNEAQ. The CDR3 protein is CASSLDVQETQYF. CDR3 sequence (DNA): TGTGCCAGCAGCTTAGACGTTCAAGAGACCCAGTACTTC.

This clonotype appeared a few times. The V call is TRBV19, the J call TRBJ2-4; D remains ambiguous. Looked up from germline, CDR1 is LNHDA and CDR2 is SQIVND (reference sequence). The CDR3 has 14 amino acids. Trimming stripped 1 base from V and 5 bases from J, with 9 bases between. In nucleotides, the CDR3 is TGTGCCAGTAGTATAGGCCAGCCTGAAAACATTCAGTACTTC. Translation gives CASSIGQPENIQYF.

V and J are TRBV6-1 and TRBJ2-2; TRBD2 is a possible D gene (7 bases). CDR3 length: 15 residues. The ends were cut back, 2 bases at V and 2 bases at J, with 9 bases in the middle. The germline gives CDR1 MNHNS, CDR2 SASEGT. CDR3 bases: TGTGCCAGCAGTGAAAGGGGGGGAAACACCGGGGAGCTGTTTTTT. This codes for CASSERGGNTGELFF.

This clonotype was observed at least ten times. The chain couples TRBV7-6 to TRBJ2-1; 11 bases are shared with TRBD2. V was pared by 2 bases and J by 5 bases, with 2 bases of the junction left unmatched. Germline CDR1 and CDR2: SGHVS and FNYEAQ. This CDR3 has 15 residues. The CDR3 protein is CASSLMTSGNNEQFF. CDR3 in DNA: TGTGCCAGCAGCTTAATGACTAGCGGGAACAATGAGCAGTTCTTC.

About this clonotype: The junction differs from germline at one of its ends, possibly a read error. The genes are TRBV5-3 and TRBJ1-1, with D possibly TRBD1 on 5 matching bases. TRBV5-3 is given ORF status, its function remaining uncertain. The CDR3 length is 17 residues. This CDR3 is CASSLPPGTQMNTEAFF. In nucleotides, the CDR3 is TGTGCCAGCAGCTTGCCCCCCGGGACGCAAATGAACACTGAAGCTTTCTTT.

The chain uses TRBV27 and TRBJ1-5; D perhaps matches TRBD1 (6 bases). Germline V gene lookup returns CDR1 MNHEY and CDR2 SMNVEV (reference sequence). Trimming pared 5 bases from V and 9 bases from J, leaving 14 bases between. The CDR3 runs 13 residues. The DNA for the CDR3 is TGTGCCAGCAGTCCCGGGGGCGCCTCGCCCCAGCATTTT. Residues: CASSPGGASPQHF.

The chain couples TRBV7-7 to TRBJ2-1; 7 nucleotides align to TRBD1. Looked up from germline, CDR1 is SSHAT and CDR2 is FNYEAQ (reference sequence). The CDR3 sequence is 15 residues long. Trimming removed 8 bases from V and 0 bases from J; junction bases left unmatched: 7. This CDR3 is CASGRQGGSYNEQFF. CDR3 bases: TGTGCCAGCGGTCGACAGGGCGGCTCCTACAATGAGCAGTTCTTC.

With regard to this clonotype: With a much larger clone just one base away, this may be a read error. The chain joins TRBV7-2 to TRBJ2-7, with 8 bases aligning to TRBD2. Germline V gene sequence: CDR1 SGHTA, CDR2 FQGNSA. This CDR3 has 15 residues. Written as DNA, the CDR3 is TGTGCCGGCAGCCCATCGTTAGCGGGGTACTACGAGCAGTACTTC. This codes for CAGSPSLAGYYEQYF.

The chain uses TRBV15 and TRBJ2-1, with D hard to call. CDR3 length equals 13 residues. Trimming cost V 7 bases and J 7 bases, with 14 bases left between them. Germline V lookup: CDR1 LNHNV, CDR2 YYDKDF (reference sequence). CDR3 loop: CATNPPGSNEQFF. CDR3 nucleotides: TGTGCCACCAACCCCCCGGGTTCGAATGAGCAGTTCTTC.

This chain connects TRBV23-1 to TRBJ2-1, with 9 bases matching TRBD1. TRBV23-1 counts as an open reading frame of uncertain function. This CDR3 is 15 amino acids long. The trim removed 0 bases at V and 8 bases at J, leaving 5 bases unmatched. The CDR3 DNA is TGCGCCAGCAGTCAATCGGGACAGGGTGGGGATGAGCAGTTCTTC. Protein product: CASSQSGQGGDEQFF.

The chain has TRBV7-8 and TRBJ2-5; 8 nucleotides match TRBD1. The CDR3 runs to 16 residues. Germline V gene data show CDR1 as SGHVS and CDR2 as FQNEAQ. V was clipped by 2 bases and J by 3 bases; unmatched bases: 8. The CDR3 loop reads CASSLPRDRSEETQYF. CDR3 DNA sequence: TGTGCCAGCAGCTTACCTCGGGACAGGTCTGAAGAGACCCAGTACTTC.

V gene TRBV7-2 combines with J gene TRBJ2-1; D possibly corresponds to TRBD2 (7 bases). V lost 1 base and J 8 bases, leaving 15 bases between the germline ends. Per germline, CDR1 SGHTA and CDR2 FQGNSA. The CDR3 runs 15 residues. This CDR3 is CASSLGVGGPDEQFF. The CDR3 DNA follows: TGTGCCAGCAGCTTAGGTGTGGGGGGGCCTGATGAGCAGTTCTTC.

In this sample, this clonotype turned up many times. The rearrangement links TRBV7-2 to TRBJ2-2; unclear D gene. CDR1 is SGHTA, CDR2 FQGNSA, per germline. The CDR3 totals 12 residues. The V end was cut by 4 bases, the J end by 0 bases, with 0 bases between. The CDR3 DNA is TGTGCCAGCAGCTCGAACACCGGGGAGCTGTTTTTT. Translation gives CASSSNTGELFF.

A few counts support this clonotype. This sequence joins TRBV7-2 and TRBJ2-7; 8 bases match TRBD1. The junction had 3 bases not matched to a gene; V was cut back by 8 bases and J by 3 bases. The V gene's germline CDR1 is SGHTA and CDR2 FQGNSA. CDR3 length: 12 amino acids. The chain's CDR3 is CASLGQGYEQYF. Here the CDR3 DNA reads TGTGCCAGCCTAGGACAGGGCTACGAGCAGTACTTC.

The table lists this clonotype with a few counts. The chain links TRBV7-2 to TRBJ2-1; a weak D match, TRBD1 (6 bases). Germline V gene lookup returns CDR1 SGHTA and CDR2 FQGNSA. This CDR3 has 17 residues. V was cut by 4 bases and J by 4 bases, with 20 bases left in between. CDR3 DNA sequence: TGTGCCAGCAGCTCGAAACGTGGGGGCGAACTATACAATGAGCAGTTCTTC. Its protein product is CASSSKRGGELYNEQFF. Combining the CDR3 with reference TRBV7-2 and TRBJ2-1 gives the whole variable domain GAGVSQSPSNKVTEKGKDVELRCDPISGHTALYWYRQSLGQGLEFLIYFQGNSAPDKSGLPSDRFSAERTGGSVSTLTIQRTQQEDSAVYLCASSSKRGGELYNEQFFGPGTRLTVL.

This clonotype showed up just a few times. The V gene is TRBV12-3 or TRBV12-4, the J gene TRBJ1-2; D gene ambiguous. Deletions cut 10 bases from V and 4 bases from J, with 16 bases between. The CDR3 is 13 residues long. This CDR3 reads CATARRARYGYTF. CDR3 nucleotides: TGTGCCACCGCTCGACGGGCCCGCTATGGCTACACCTTC.

This clonotype was seen a handful of times. This sequence joins TRBV7-2 and TRBJ2-7; D may be TRBD1 (5 bases). The CDR3 totals 13 residues. V was shortened by 5 bases and J by 2 bases, with 10 bases between the two germline ends. Per germline, CDR1 SGHTA and CDR2 FQGNSA. The DNA for the CDR3 is TGTGCCAGCAGCGGGCGACAGACCTACGAGCAGTACTTC. Its protein is CASSGRQTYEQYF. Filled out from reference TRBV7-2 and TRBJ2-7, the complete variable domain reads GAGVSQSPSNKVTEKGKDVELRCDPISGHTALYWYRQSLGQGLEFLIYFQGNSAPDKSGLPSDRFSAERTGGSVSTLTIQRTQQEDSAVYLCASSGRQTYEQYFGPGTRLTVT.